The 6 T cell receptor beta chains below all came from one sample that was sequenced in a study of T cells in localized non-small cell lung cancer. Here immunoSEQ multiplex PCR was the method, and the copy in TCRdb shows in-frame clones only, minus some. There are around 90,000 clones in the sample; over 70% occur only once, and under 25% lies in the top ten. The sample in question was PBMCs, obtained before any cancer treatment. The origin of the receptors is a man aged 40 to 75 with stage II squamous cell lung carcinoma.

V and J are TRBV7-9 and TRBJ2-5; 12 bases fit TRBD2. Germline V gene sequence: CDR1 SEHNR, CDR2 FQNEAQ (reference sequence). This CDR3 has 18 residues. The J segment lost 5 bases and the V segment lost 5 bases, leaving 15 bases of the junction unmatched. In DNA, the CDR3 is TGTGCCAGCAGCCGCGCCCCCTCTAGCGGGAGGGCCTCTGAGACCCAGTACTTC. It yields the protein CASSRAPSSGRASETQYF.

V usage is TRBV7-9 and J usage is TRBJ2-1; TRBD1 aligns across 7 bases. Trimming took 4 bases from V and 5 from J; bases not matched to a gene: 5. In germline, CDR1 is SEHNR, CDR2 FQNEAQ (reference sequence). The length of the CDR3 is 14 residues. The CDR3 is CASSYFTGDNEQFF. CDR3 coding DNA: TGTGCCAGCAGCTACTTCACAGGGGACAATGAGCAGTTCTTC. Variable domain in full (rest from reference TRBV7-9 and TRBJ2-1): DTGVSQNPRHKITKRGQNVTFRCDPISEHNRLYWYRQTLGQGPEFLTYFQNEAQLEKSRLLSDRFSAERPKGSFSTLEIQRTEQGDSAMYLCASSYFTGDNEQFFGPGTRLTVL.

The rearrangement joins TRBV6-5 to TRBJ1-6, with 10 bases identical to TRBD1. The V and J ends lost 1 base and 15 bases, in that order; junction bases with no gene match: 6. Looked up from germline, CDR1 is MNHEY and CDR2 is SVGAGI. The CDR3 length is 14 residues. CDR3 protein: CASSYLGQGSYLHF. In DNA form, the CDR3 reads TGTGCCAGCAGTTACTTGGGACAGGGGTCCTACCTCCACTTT.

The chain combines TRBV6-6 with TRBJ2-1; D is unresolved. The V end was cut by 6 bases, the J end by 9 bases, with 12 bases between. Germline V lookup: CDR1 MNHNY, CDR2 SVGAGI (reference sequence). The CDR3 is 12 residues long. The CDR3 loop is CASSSGSFEQFF. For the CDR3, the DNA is TGTGCCAGCAGCTCCGGAAGTTTTGAGCAGTTCTTC.

The CDR3 loop is CASSPGYSGNTIYF. The CDR3 DNA reads as TGTGCCAGCAGTCCCGGCTACTCTGGAAACACCATATATTTT. The J gene is TRBJ1-3, the V gene TRBV2; no definite D call. CDR1 and CDR2 (germline): SNHLY, FYNNEI. This CDR3 region has 14 residues. Trimming shortened V by 5 bases and J by 0 bases, and 8 bases separated the two germline ends.

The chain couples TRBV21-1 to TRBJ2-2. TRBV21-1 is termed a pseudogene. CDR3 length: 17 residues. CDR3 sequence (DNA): TGTGCCAGCAGCAAAACCCCCGGAGTTGTGGGGACCGGGGAGCTGTTTTTT. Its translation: CASSKTPGVVGTGELFF.